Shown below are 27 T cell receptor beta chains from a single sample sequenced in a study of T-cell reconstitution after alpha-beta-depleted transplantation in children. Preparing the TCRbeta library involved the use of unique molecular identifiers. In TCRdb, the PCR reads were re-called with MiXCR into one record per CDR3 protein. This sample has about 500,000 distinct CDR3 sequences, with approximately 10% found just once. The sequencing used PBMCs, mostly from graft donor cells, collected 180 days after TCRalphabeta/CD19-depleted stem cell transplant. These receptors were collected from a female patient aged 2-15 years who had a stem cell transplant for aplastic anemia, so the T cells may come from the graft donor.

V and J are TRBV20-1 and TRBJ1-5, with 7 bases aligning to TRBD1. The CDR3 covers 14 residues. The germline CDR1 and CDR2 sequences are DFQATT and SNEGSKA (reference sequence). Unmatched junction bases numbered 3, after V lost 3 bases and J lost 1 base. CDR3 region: CSASPRGSNQPQHF. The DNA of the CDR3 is TGCAGTGCTAGCCCCAGGGGGAGCAATCAGCCCCAGCATTTT.

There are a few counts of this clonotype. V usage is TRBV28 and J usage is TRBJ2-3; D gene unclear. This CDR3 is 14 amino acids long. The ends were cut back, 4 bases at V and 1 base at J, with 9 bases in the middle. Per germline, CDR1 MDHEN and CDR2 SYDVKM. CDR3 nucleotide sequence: TGTGCCAGCAGTTGGTACACCGGCACAGATACGCAGTATTTT. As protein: CASSWYTGTDTQYF.

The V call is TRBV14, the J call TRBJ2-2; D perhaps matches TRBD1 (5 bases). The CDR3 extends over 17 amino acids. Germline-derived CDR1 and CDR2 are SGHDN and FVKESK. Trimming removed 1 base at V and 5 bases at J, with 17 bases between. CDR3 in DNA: TGTGCCAGCAGCCAAGTAAGGTTGCCAGGGCGAACCGGGGAGCTGTTTTTT. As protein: CASSQVRLPGRTGELFF.

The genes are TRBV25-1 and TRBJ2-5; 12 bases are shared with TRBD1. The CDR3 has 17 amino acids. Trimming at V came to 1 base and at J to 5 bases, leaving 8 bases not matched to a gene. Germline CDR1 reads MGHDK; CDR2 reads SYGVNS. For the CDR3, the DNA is TGTGCCAGCAGTGAATCCGCGGGACAGGGGGCTTGGGAGACCCAGTACTTC. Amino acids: CASSESAGQGAWETQYF. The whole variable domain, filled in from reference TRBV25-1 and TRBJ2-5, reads EADIYQTPRYLVIGTGKKITLECSQTMGHDKMYWYQQDPGMELHLIHYSYGVNSTEKGDLSSESTVSRIRTEHFPLTLESARPSHTSQYLCASSESAGQGAWETQYFGPGTRLLVL.

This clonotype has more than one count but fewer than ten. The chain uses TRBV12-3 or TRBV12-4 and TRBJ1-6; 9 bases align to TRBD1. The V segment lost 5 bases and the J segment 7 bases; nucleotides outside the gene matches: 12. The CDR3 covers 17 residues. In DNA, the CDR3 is TGTGCCAGCAGTCCGAGCGACAGGGGGGGCAGGAATTCACCCCTCCACTTT. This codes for CASSPSDRGGRNSPLHF.

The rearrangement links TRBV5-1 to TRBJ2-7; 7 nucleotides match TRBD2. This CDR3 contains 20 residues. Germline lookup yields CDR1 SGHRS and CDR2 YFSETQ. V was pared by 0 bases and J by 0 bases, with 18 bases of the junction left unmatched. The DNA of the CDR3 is TGCGCCAGCAGCTTGGCCGGGGAGCTTAAAGCAAGCGGGAACTCCTACGAGCAGTACTTC. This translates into CASSLAGELKASGNSYEQYF. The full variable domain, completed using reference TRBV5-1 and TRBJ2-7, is KAGVTQTPRYLIKTRGQQVTLSCSPISGHRSVSWYQQTPGQGLQFLFEYFSETQRNKGNFPGRFSGRQFSNSRSEMNVSTLELGDSALYLCASSLAGELKASGNSYEQYFGPGTRLTVT.

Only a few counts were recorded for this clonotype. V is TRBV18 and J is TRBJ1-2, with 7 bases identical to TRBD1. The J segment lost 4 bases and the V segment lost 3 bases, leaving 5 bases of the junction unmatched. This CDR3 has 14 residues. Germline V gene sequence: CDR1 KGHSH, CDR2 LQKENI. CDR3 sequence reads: CASSPSDRSYGYTF. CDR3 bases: TGTGCCAGCTCACCCTCGGACAGGAGCTATGGCTACACCTTC. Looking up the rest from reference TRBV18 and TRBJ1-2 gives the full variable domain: NAGVMQNPRHLVRRRGQEARLRCSPMKGHSHVYWYRQLPEEGLKFMVYLQKENIIDESGMPKERFSAEFPKEGPSILRIQQVVRGDSAAYFCASSPSDRSYGYTFGSGTRLTVV.

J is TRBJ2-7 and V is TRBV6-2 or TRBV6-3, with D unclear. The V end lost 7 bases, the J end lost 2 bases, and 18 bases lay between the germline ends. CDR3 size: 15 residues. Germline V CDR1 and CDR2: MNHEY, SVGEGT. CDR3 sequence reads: CASTLPGGGTYEQYF. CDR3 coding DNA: TGTGCCAGCACCTTACCTGGCGGCGGAACCTACGAGCAGTACTTC.

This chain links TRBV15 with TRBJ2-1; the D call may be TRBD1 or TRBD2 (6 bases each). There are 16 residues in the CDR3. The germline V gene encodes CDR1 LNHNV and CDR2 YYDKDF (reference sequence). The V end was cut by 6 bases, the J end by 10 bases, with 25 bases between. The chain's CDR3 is CATRAVRGAKVREQFF. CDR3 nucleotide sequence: TGTGCCACCAGGGCCGTGAGGGGGGCGAAAGTCAGGGAGCAGTTCTTC.

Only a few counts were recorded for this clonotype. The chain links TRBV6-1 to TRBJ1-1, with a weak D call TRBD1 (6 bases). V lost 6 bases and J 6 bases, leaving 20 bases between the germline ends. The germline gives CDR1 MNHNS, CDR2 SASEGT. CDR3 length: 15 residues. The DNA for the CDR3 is TGTGCCAGCAGCCGACCCATCACAGGGATTGCTGAAGCTTTCTTT. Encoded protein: CASSRPITGIAEAFF.

CDR3 region: CASSLSPGQGVPEAFF. The CDR3 bases are TGCGCCAGCAGCCTTTCTCCGGGACAGGGAGTTCCTGAAGCTTTCTTT. The chain combines TRBV4-3 with TRBJ1-1; 9 bases are shared with TRBD1. The CDR3 totals 16 residues. Germline assignment: CDR1 LGHNA and CDR2 YSLEER. The trim removed 4 bases at V and 6 bases at J, leaving 12 bases unmatched.

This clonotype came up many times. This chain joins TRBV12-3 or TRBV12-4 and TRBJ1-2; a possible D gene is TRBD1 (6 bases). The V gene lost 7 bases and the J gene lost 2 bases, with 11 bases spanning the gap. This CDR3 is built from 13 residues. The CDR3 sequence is CASTSTGNYGYTF. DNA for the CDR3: TGTGCCAGCACCTCAACAGGGAACTATGGCTACACCTTC.

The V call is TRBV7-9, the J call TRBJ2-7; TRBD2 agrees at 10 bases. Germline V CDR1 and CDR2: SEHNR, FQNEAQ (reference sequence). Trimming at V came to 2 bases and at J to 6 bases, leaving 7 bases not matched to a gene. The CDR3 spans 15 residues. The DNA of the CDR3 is TGTGCCAGCAGCTTATCCCTAGCGGGAGTCCGCGAGCAGTACTTC. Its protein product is CASSLSLAGVREQYF.

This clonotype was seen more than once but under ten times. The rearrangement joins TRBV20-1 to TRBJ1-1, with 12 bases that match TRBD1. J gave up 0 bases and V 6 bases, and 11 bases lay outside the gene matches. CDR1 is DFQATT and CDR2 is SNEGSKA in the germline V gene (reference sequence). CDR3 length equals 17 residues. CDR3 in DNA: TGCAGTGCCCCCAGGGGACAGGGGGCGCTCATGAACACTGAAGCTTTCTTT. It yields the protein CSAPRGQGALMNTEAFF.

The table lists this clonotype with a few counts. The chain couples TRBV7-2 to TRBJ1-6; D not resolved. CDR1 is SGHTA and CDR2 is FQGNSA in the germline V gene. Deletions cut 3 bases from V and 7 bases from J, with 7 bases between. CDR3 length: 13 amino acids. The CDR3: CASSFWPNSPLHF. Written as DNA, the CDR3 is TGTGCCAGCAGCTTTTGGCCCAATTCACCCCTCCACTTT.

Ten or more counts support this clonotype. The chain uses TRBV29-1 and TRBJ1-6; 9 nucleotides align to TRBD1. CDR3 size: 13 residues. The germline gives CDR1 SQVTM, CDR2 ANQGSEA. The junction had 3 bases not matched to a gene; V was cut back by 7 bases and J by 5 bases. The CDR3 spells CSGRTGDNSPLHF. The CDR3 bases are TGCAGCGGGCGGACAGGGGATAATTCACCCCTCCACTTT.

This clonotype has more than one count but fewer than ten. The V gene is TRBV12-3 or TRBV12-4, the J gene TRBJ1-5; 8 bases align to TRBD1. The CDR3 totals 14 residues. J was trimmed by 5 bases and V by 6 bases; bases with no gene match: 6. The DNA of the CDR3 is TGTGCCAGCAGCTTAAGGGGACAGGATCAGCCCCAGCATTTT. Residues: CASSLRGQDQPQHF.

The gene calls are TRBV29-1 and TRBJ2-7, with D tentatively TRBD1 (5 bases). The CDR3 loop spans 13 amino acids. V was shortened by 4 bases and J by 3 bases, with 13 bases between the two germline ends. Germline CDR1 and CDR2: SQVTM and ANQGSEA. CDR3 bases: TGCAGCGTTGGCACAGGCCTCTTCTACGAGCAGTACGTC. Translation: CSVGTGLFYEQYV.

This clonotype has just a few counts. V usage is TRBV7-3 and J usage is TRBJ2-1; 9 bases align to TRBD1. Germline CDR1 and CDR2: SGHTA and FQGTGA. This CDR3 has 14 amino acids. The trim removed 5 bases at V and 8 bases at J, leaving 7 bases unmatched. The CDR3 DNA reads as TGTGCCAGCAGCCCGGGACAGGGAGGGTATGAGCAGTTCTTC. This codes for CASSPGQGGYEQFF.

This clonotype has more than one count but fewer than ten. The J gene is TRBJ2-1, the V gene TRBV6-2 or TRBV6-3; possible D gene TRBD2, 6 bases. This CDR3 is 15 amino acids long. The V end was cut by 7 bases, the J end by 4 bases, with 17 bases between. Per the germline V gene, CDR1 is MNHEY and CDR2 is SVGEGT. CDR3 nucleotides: TGTGCCAGCACCCCTGTCTCTAGCGTTTACAATGAGCAGTTCTTC. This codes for CASTPVSSVYNEQFF.

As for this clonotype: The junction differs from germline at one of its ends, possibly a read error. The CDR3 here is CACSLALPGPPHLRYEQYF. CDR3 bases: TGTGCCTGCAGTTTAGCCCTCCCCGGTCCGCCACATCTGCGCTACGAGCAGTACTTC. The chain employs TRBV2 and TRBJ2-7; D is uncertain. CDR1 and CDR2 from the germline V gene are SNHLY and FYNNEI. The CDR3 runs to 19 residues.

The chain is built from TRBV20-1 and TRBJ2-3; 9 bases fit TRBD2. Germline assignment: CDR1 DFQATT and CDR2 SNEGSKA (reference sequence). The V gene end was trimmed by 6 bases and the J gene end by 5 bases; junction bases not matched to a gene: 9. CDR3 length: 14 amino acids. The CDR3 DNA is TGCAGTGCAACCAGCGGGAGGCGTGGAGATACGCAGTATTTT. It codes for CSATSGRRGDTQYF.

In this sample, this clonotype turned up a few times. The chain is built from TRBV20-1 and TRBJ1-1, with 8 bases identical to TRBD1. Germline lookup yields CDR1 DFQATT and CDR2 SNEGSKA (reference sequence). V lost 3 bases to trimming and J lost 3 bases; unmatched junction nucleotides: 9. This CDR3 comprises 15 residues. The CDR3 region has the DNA TGCAGTGCTAGGGTGGCAGGGGGCACGGACACTGAAGCTTTCTTT. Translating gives CSARVAGGTDTEAFF.

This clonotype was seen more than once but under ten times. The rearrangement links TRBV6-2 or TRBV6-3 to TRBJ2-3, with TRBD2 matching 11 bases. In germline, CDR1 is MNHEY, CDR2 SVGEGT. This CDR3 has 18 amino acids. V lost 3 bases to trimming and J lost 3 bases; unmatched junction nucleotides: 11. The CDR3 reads CASSYGSPGLAATDTQYF. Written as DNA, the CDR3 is TGTGCCAGCAGTTATGGATCTCCGGGACTAGCGGCGACAGATACGCAGTATTTT.

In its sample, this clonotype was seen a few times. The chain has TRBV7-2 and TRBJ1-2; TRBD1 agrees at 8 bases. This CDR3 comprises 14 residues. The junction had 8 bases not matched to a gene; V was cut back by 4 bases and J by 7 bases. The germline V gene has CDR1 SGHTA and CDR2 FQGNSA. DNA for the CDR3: TGTGCCAGCAGCTCGGGACAGGAGAGGGGTGGCTACACCTTC. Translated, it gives CASSSGQERGGYTF.

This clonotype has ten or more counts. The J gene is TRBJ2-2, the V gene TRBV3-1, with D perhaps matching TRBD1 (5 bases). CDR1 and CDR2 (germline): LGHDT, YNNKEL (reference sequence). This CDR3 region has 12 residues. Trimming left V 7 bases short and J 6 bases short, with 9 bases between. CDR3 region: CASKGVAGELFF. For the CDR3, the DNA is TGTGCCAGCAAAGGGGTGGCCGGGGAGCTGTTTTTT.

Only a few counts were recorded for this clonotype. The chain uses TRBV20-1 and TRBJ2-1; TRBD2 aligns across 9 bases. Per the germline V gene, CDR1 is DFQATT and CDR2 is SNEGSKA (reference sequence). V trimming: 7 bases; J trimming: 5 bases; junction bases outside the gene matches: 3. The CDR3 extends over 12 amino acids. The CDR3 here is CSVASGNNEQFF. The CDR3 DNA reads TGCAGTGTGGCTAGCGGGAACAATGAGCAGTTCTTC.